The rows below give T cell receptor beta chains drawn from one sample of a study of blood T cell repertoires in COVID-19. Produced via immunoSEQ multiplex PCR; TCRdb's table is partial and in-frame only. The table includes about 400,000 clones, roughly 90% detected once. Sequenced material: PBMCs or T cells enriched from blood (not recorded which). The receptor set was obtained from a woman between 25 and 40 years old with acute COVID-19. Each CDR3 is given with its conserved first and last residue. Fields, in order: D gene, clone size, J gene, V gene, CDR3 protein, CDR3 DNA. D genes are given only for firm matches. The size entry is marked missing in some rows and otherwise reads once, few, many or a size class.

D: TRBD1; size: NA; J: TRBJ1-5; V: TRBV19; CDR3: CASSIRQGAQPQHF; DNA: TGTGCCAGTAGTATCAGACAGGGGGCACAGCCCCAGCATTTT
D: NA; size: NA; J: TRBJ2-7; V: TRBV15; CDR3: CATSRDGWQGGYEQYF; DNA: TGTGCCACCAGCAGAGATGGTTGGCAGGGGGGCTACGAGCAGTACTTC
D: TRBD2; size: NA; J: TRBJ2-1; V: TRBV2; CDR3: CASSRGGARNEQFF; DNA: TGTGCCAGCAGCCGCGGGGGGGCAAGGAATGAGCAGTTCTTC
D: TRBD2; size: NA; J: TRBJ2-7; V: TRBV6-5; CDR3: CASSTGLAKAYEQYF; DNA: TGTGCCAGCAGTACGGGACTAGCGAAAGCCTACGAGCAGTACTTC
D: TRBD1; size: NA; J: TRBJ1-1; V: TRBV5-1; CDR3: CASSLAWDRGGNTEAFF; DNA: TGCGCCAGCAGCTTGGCCTGGGACAGGGGAGGGAACACTGAAGCTTTCTTT
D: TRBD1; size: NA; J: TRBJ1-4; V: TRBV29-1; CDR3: CSVVRDRDEKLFF; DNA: TGCAGCGTTGTACGGGACAGAGATGAAAAACTGTTTTTT
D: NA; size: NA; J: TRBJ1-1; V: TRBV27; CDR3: CASSPEVQGGTEAFF; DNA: TGTGCCAGCAGTCCTGAGGTCCAGGGCGGCACTGAAGCTTTCTTT
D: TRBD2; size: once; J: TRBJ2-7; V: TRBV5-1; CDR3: CASSTAGTSSLEQYF; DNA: TGCGCCAGCAGCACGGCCGGGACTAGTTCGTTGGAGCAGTACTTC
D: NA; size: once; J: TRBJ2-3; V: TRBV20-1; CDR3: CSASPGTKTDTQYF; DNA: TGCAGTGCTAGTCCGGGAACCAAAACAGATACGCAGTATTTT
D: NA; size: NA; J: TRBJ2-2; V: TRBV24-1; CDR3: CATRPGTLNTGELFF; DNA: TGTGCCACCCGTCCGGGAACGCTTAACACCGGGGAGCTGTTTTTT
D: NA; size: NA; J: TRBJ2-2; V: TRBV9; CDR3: CASSVTGNTGELFF; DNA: TGTGCCAGCAGCGTAACAGGGAACACCGGGGAGCTGTTTTTT
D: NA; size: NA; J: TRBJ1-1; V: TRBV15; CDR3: CATSGQMNTEAFF; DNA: TGTGCCACCAGCGGGCAGATGAACACTGAAGCTTTCTTT
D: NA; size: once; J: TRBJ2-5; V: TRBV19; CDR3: CASSIDGAGKLQETQYF; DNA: TGTGCCAGTAGTATAGATGGGGCGGGGAAACTTCAAGAGACCCAGTACTTC
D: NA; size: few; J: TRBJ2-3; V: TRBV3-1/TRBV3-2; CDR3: CASSPDRAVSTDTQYF; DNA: TGTGCCAGCAGCCCTGACAGAGCCGTGAGCACAGATACGCAGTATTTT
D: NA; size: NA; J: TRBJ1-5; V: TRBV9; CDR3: CASSSGKGNQPQHF; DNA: TGTGCCAGCAGTTCAGGGAAGGGCAATCAGCCCCAGCATTTT
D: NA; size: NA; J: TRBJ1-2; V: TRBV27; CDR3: CASSLTGPVYGYTF; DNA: TGTGCCAGCAGTTTAACAGGCCCGGTCTATGGCTACACCTTC
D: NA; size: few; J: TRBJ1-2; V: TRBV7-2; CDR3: CASSVPRKANYGYTF; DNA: TGTGCCAGCAGCGTCCCCAGAAAAGCTAACTATGGCTACACCTTC
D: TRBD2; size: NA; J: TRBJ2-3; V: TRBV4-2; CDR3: CASSWAGTSGGRVTDTQYF; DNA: TGTGCCAGCAGCTGGGCCGGGACTAGCGGGGGGAGAGTAACAGATACGCAGTATTTT
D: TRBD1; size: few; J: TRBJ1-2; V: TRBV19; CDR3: CASRTRQGIDYGYTF; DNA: TGTGCCAGCCGGACGAGACAGGGGATCGACTATGGCTACACCTTC
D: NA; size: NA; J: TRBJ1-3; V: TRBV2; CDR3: CASSEESSGNTIYF; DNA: TGTGCCAGCAGTGAGGAGAGCTCTGGAAACACCATATATTTT
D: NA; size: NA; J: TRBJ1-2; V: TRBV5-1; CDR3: CASSLAGARGYTF; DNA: TGCGCCAGCAGCTTGGCAGGGGCACGTGGCTACACCTTC
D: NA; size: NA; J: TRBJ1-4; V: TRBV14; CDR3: CASSQPVPGGEKLFF; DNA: TGTGCCAGCAGCCAACCCGTCCCCGGGGGAGAAAAACTGTTTTTT
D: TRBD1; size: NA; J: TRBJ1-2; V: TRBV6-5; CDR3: CASSYQGGPGNGYTF; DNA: TGTGCCAGCAGTTACCAGGGGGGCCCCGGGAATGGCTACACCTTC
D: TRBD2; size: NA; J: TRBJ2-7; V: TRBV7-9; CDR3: CASSFLAGAATYEQYF; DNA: TGTGCCAGCAGCTTTCTAGCGGGGGCCGCGACTTACGAGCAGTACTTC
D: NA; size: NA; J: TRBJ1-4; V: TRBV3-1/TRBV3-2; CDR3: CASSHRGTNEKLFF; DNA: TGTGCCAGCAGCCACAGGGGTACTAATGAAAAACTGTTTTTT
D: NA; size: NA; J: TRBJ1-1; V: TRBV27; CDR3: CASSFAENTEAFF; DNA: TGTGCCAGCAGTTTCGCGGAGAACACTGAAGCTTTCTTT
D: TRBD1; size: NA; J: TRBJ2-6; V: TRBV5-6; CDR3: CASSGGQGLSGANVLTF; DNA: TGTGCCAGCAGCGGGGGACAGGGCCTCTCTGGGGCCAACGTCCTGACTTTC
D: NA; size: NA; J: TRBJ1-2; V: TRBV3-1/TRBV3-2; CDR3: CASSQDRLGNYGYTF; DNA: TGTGCCAGCAGCCAAGATCGTCTAGGAAACTATGGCTACACCTTC
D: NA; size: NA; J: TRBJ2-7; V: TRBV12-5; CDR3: CASGPAYEQYF; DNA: TGTGCTAGTGGTCCGGCCTACGAGCAGTACTTC
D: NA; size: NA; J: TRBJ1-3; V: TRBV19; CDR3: CASSIPQGGLSSGNTIYF; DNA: TGTGCCAGTAGTATCCCACAAGGGGGACTAAGCTCTGGAAACACCATATATTTT
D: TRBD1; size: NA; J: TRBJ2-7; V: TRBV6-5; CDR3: CASNPLGTGGYEQYF; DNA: TGTGCCAGCAATCCTTTGGGCACAGGGGGCTACGAGCAGTACTTC
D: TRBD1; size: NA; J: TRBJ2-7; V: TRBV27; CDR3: CASSLLGTEYEQYF; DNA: TGTGCCAGCAGCCTCCTTGGGACAGAGTACGAGCAGTACTTC
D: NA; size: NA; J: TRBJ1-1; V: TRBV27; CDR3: CASSLLGSTEAFF; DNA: TGTGCCAGCAGTTTATTAGGGAGCACTGAAGCTTTCTTT
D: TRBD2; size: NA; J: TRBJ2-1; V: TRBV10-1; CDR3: CASSAASGAPYNEQFF; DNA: TGCGCCAGCAGTGCGGCTAGCGGGGCCCCTTACAATGAGCAGTTCTTC
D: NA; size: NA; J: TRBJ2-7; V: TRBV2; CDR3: CASSPGTYEQYF; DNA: TGTGCCAGCAGTCCAGGGACCTACGAGCAGTACTTC
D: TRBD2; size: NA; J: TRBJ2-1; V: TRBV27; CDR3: CASSLGGGGWEQFF; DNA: TGTGCCAGCAGTTTAGGCGGGGGGGGCTGGGAGCAGTTCTTC
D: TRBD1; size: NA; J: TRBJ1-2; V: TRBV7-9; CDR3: CASSSRIQGNGYTF; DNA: TGTGCCAGCAGCTCGAGGATACAGGGGAACGGCTACACCTTC
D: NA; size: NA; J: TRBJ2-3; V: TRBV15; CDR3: CATSRGIETRGTDTQYF; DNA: TGTGCCACCAGCAGAGGAATAGAAACGCGGGGCACAGATACGCAGTATTTT
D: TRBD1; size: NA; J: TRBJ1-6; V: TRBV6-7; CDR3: CASCRGQGNSPLHF; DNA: TGTGCCAGCTGCCGGGGACAGGGCAATTCACCCCTCCACTTT
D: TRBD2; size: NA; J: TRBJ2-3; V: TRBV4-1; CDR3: CASSQELAGGTDTQYF; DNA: TGCGCCAGCAGCCAAGAACTAGCGGGGGGCACAGATACGCAGTATTTT
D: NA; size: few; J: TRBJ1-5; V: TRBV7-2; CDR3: CASSLDSYSNQPQHF; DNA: TGTGCCAGCAGCTTAGACAGTTATAGCAATCAGCCCCAGCATTTT
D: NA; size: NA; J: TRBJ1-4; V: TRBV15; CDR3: CATSREGGEKLFF; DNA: TGTGCCACCAGCAGGGAGGGGGGGGAAAAACTGTTTTTT
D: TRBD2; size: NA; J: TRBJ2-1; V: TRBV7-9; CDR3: CASSSSTSGGLYNEQFF; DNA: TGTGCCAGCAGCTCCTCGACTAGCGGGGGGCTCTACAATGAGCAGTTCTTC
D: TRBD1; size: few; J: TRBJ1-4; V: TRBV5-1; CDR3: CASSKGATPPQEKLFF; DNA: TGCGCCAGCAGCAAGGGGGCCACCCCCCCACAAGAAAAACTGTTTTTT
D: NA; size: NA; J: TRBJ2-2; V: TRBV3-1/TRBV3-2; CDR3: CASSQAGVAGELFF; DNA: TGTGCCAGCAGCCAAGCCGGGGTTGCCGGGGAGCTGTTTTTT
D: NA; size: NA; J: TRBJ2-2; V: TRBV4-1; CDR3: CASSRTDRTDGELFF; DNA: TGCGCCAGCAGCCGAACAGACAGGACCGACGGGGAGCTGTTTTTT
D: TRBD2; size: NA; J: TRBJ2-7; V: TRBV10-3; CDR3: CAISETSFASGGTYEQYF; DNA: TGTGCCATCAGTGAGACCTCGTTCGCTAGCGGGGGTACCTACGAGCAGTACTTC
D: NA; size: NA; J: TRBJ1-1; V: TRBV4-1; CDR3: CASSQGGREAFF; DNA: TGCGCCAGCAGCCAAGGAGGGCGGGAAGCTTTCTTT
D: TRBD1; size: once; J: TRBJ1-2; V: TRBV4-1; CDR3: CASSQFTGEFRYGYTF; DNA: TGCGCCAGCAGCCAATTCACAGGGGAATTTCGCTATGGCTACACCTTC